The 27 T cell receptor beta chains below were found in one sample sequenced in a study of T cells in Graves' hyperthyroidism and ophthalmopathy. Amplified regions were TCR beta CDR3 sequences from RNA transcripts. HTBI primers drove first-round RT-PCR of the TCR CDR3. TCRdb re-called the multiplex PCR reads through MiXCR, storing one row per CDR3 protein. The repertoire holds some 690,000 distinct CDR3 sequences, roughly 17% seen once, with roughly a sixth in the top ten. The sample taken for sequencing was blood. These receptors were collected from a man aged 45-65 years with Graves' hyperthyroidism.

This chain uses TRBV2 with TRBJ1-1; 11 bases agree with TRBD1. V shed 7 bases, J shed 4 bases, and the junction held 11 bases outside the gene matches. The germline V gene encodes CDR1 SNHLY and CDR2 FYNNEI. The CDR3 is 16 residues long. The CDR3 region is CASIFGQGAGATEAFF. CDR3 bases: TGTGCCAGCATTTTTGGACAGGGGGCGGGTGCCACTGAAGCTTTCTTT.

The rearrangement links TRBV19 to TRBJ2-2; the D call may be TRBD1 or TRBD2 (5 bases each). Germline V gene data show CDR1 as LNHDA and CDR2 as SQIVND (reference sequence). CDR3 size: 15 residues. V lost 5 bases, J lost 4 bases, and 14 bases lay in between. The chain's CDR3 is CASSVQGDPTGELFF. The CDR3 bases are TGTGCCAGTAGTGTGCAGGGAGATCCCACCGGGGAGCTGTTTTTT.

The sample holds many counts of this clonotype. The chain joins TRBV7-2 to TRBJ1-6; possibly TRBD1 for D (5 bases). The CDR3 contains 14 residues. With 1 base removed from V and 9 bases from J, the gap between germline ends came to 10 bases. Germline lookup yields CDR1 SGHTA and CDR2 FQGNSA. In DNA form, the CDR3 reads TGTGCCAGCAGCTTAGAGACAGCACCTTCACCCCTCCACTTT. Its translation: CASSLETAPSPLHF.

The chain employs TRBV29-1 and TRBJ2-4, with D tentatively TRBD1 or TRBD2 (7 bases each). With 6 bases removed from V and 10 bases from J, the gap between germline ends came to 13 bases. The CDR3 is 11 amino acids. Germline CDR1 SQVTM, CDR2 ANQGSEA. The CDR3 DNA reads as TGCAGCGTCACAGGGGAGGGGATTCAGTACTTC. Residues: CSVTGEGIQYF.

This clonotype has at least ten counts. The CDR3 coding sequence is TGTGCCAGCAGTGCTACAGGGGGCTTACGTGAAAAACTGTTTTTT. Translated: CASSATGGLREKLFF. This sequence joins TRBV28 and TRBJ1-4, with TRBD1 identical over 9 bases. There are 15 residues in the CDR3. CDR1 is MDHEN, CDR2 SYDVKM, per germline. Germline trimming cut 5 bases from V and 7 bases from J; bases unmatched to any gene: 8.

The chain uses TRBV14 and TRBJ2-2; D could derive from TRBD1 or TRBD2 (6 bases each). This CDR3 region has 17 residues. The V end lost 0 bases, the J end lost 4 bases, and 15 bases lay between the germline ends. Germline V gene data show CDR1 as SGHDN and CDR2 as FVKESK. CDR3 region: CASSQDPGAVGTGELFF. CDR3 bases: TGTGCCAGCAGCCAAGACCCGGGGGCAGTCGGCACCGGGGAGCTGTTTTTT.

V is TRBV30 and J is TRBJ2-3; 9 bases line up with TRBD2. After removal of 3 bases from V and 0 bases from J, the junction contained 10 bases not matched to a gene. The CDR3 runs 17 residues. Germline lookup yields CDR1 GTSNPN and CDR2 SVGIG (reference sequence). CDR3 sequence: CAWRLAGIPLSTDTQYF. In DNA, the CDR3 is TGTGCCTGGAGGCTAGCGGGGATCCCGCTTAGCACAGATACGCAGTATTTT. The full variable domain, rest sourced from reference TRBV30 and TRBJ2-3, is SQTIHQWPATLVQPVGSPLSLECTVEGTSNPNLYWYRQAAGRGLQLLFYSVGIGQISSEVPQNLSASRPQDRQFILSSKKLLLSDSGFYLCAWRLAGIPLSTDTQYFGPGTRLTVL.

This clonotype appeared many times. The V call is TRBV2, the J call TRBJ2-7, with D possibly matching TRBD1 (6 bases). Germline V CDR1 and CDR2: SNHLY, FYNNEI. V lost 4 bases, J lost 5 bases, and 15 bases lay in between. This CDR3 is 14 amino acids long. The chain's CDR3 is CASSVTGIPHEQYF. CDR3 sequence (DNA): TGTGCCAGCAGTGTAACAGGGATTCCCCACGAGCAGTACTTC.

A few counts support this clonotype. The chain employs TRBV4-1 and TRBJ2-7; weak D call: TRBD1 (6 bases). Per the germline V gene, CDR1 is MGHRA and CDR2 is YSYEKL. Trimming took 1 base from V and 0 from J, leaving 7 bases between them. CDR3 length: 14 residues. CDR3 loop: CASSQGDTSYEQYF. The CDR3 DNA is TGCGCCAGCAGCCAAGGGGACACCTCCTACGAGCAGTACTTC.

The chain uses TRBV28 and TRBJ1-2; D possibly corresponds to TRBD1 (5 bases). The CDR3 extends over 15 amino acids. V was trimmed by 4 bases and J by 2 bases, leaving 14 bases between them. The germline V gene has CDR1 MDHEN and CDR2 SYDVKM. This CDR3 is CASSSTPTANYGYTF. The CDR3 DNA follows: TGTGCCAGCAGTTCCACCCCGACAGCCAACTATGGCTACACCTTC.

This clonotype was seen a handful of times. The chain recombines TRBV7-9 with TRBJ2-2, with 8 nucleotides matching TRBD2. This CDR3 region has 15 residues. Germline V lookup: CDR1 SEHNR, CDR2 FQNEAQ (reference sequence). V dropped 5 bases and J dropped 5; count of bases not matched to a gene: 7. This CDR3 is CASSDSGTRTGELFF. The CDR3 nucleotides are TGTGCCAGCAGCGATAGCGGGACCCGAACCGGGGAGCTGTTTTTT.

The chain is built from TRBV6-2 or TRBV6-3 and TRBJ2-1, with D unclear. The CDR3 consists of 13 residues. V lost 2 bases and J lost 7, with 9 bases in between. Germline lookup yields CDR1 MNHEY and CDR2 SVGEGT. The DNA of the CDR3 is TGTGCCAGCAGTTACCTCTCTACAAATGAGCAGTTCTTC. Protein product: CASSYLSTNEQFF.

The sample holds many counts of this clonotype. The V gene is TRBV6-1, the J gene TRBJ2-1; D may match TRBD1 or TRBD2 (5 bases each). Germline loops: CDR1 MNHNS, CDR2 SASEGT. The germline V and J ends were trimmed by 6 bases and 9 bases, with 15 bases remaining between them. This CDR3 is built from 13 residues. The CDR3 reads CASRSNGGIEQFF. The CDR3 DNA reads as TGTGCCAGCAGATCCAATGGGGGTATTGAGCAGTTCTTC.

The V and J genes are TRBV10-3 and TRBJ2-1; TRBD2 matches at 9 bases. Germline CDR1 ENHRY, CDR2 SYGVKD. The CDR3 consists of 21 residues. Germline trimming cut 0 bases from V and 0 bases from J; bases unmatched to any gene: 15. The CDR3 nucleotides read TGTGCCATCAGTGAGTCAGCTGGGCTAGCGGGAACGGGAAGCTCCTACAATGAGCAGTTCTTC. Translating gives CAISESAGLAGTGSSYNEQFF.

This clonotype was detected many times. CDR3 bases: TGTGCCAGCAGCCTAACAGGGGGCGCGTGGAATGAGCAGTTCTTC. It translates to CASSLTGGAWNEQFF. The chain recombines TRBV27 with TRBJ2-1; 9 positions agree with TRBD1. V shed 6 bases and J 7 bases; nucleotides not matched to a gene: 10. The germline V gene has CDR1 MNHEY and CDR2 SMNVEV (reference sequence). The CDR3 contains 15 residues.

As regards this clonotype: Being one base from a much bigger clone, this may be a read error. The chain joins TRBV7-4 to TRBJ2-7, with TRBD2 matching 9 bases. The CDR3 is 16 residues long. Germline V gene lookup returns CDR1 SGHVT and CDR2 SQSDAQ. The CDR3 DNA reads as TGTGCCAGCAGCCGGACTAGCGCAAGAGCGGGCTACGGGCAGTACTTC. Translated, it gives CASSRTSARAGYGQYF.

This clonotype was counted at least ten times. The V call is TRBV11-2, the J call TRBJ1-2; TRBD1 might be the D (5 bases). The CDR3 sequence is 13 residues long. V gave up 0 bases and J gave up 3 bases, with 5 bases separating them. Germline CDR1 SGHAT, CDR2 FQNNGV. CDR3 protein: CASSLDRDYGYTF. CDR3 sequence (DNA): TGTGCCAGCAGCTTAGACAGGGACTATGGCTACACCTTC. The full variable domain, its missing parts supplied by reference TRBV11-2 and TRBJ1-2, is EAGVAQSPRYKIIEKRQSVAFWCNPISGHATLYWYQQILGQGPKLLIQFQNNGVVDDSQLPKDRFSAERLKGVDSTLKIQPAKLEDSAVYLCASSLDRDYGYTFGSGTRLTVV.

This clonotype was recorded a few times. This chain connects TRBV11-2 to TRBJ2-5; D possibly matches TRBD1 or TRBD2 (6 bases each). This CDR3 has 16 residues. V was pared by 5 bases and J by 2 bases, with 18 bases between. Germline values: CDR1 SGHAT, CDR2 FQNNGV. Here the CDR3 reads CASSEWVGGGQETQYF. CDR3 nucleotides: TGTGCCAGCAGCGAGTGGGTAGGGGGAGGACAAGAGACCCAGTACTTC.

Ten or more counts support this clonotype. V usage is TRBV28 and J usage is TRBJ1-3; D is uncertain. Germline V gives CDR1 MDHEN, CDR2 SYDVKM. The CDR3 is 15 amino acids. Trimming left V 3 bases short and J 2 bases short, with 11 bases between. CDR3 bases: TGTGCCAGCAGTTTTTCCTCAGGAGCTGGAAACACCATATATTTT. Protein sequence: CASSFSSGAGNTIYF.

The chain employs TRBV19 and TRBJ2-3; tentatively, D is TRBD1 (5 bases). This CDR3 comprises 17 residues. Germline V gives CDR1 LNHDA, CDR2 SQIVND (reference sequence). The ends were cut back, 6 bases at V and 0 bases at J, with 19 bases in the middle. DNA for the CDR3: TGTGCCAGTAGCCTGCTGAGTGGACACCCTAGCACAGATACGCAGTATTTT. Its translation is CASSLLSGHPSTDTQYF. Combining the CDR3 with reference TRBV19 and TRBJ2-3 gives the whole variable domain DGGITQSPKYLFRKEGQNVTLSCEQNLNHDAMYWYRQDPGQGLRLIYYSQIVNDFQKGDIAEGYSVSREKKESFPLTVTSAQKNPTAFYLCASSLLSGHPSTDTQYFGPGTRLTVL.

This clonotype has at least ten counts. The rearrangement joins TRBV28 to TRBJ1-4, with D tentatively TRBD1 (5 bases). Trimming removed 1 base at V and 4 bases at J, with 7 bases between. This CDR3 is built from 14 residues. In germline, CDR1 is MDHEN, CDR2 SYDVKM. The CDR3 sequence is CASSLLGDNEKLFF. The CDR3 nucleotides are TGTGCCAGCAGTTTATTGGGGGATAATGAAAAACTGTTTTTT. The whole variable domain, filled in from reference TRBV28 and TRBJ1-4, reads DVKVTQSSRYLVKRTGEKVFLECVQDMDHENMFWYRQDPGLGLRLIYFSYDVKMKEKGDIPEGYSVSREKKERFSLILESASTNQTSMYLCASSLLGDNEKLFFGSGTQLSVL.

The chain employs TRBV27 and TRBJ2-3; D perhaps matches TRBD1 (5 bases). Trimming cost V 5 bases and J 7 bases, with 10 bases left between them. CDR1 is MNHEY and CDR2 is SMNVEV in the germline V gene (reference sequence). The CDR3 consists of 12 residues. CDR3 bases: TGTGCCAGCAGTGCGCCAGGGAATACGCAGTATTTT. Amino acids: CASSAPGNTQYF.

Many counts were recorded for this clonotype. This CDR3 reads CASSLGSGAFRETQYF. The CDR3 DNA is TGTGCCAGTAGCCTCGGGTCGGGGGCTTTTAGGGAGACCCAGTACTTC. V is TRBV19 and J is TRBJ2-5, with D possibly called TRBD1 or TRBD2 (6 bases each). The CDR3 is 16 residues long. V lost 6 bases and J lost 5, with 22 bases in between. Germline loops: CDR1 LNHDA, CDR2 SQIVND (reference sequence).

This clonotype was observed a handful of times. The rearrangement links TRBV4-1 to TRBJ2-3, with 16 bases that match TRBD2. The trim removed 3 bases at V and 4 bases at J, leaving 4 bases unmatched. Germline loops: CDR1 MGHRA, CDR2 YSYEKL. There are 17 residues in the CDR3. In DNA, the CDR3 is TGCGCCAGCAGCCAGGGACTAGCGGGAGGGCGCGCAGATACGCAGTATTTT. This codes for CASSQGLAGGRADTQYF.

The CDR3 sequence: CASSLTPEGTSNYGYTF. The CDR3 DNA reads as TGTGCCAGCAGCTTGACCCCCGAAGGCACCTCTAACTATGGCTACACCTTC. This chain connects TRBV11-2 to TRBJ1-2; D unclear. Germline CDR1 and CDR2: SGHAT and FQNNGV. The CDR3 spans 17 residues. Trimming shortened V by 3 bases and J by 0 bases, and 17 bases separated the two germline ends.

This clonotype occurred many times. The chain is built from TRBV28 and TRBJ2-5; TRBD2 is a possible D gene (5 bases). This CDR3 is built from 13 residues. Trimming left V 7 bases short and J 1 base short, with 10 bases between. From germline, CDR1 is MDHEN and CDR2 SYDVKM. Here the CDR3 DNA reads TGTGCCAGCAATCAAGGAGGCCAAGAGACCCAGTACTTC. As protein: CASNQGGQETQYF.

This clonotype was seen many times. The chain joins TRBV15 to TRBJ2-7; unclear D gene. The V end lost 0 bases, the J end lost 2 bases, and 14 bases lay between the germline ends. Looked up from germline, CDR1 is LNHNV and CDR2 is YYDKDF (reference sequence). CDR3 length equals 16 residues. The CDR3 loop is CATSRDIYGRAYEQYF. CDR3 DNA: TGTGCCACCAGCAGAGATATATATGGCCGTGCCTACGAGCAGTACTTC. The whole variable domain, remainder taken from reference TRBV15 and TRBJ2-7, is DAMVIQNPRYQVTQFGKPVTLSCSQTLNHNVMYWYQQKSSQAPKLLFHYYDKDFNNEADTPDNFQSRRPNTSFCFLDIRSPGLGDTAMYLCATSRDIYGRAYEQYFGPGTRLTVT.